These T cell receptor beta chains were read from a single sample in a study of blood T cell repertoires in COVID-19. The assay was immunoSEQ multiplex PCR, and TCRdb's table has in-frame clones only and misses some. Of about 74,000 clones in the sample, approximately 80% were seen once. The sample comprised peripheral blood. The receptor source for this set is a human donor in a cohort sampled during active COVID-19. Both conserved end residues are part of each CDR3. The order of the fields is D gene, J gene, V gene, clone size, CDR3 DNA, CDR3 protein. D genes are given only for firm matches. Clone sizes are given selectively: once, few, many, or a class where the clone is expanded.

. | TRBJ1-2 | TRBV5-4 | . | TGTGCCAGCAGCTACAGGGTTGGGGGCTACACCTTC | CASSYRVGGYTF
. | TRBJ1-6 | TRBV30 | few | TGTGCCTGGAGTGTAGCTTCGATCTCCCCACCCCTCCACTTT | CAWSVASISPPLHF
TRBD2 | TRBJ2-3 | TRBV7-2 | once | TGTGCCAGCAGCCCGCGGCGGGAGATGGCGGATACGCAGTATTTT | CASSPRREMADTQYF
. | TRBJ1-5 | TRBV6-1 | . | TGTGCCAGCAGTGAAAGGGTTGGGAGTTATAGCAATCAGCCCCAGCATTTT | CASSERVGSYSNQPQHF
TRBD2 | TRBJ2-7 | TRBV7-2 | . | TGTGCCAGCAGCTTACTAGCGGGAAACGAGCAGTACTTC | CASSLLAGNEQYF
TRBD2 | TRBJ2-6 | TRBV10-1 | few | TGCGCCAGCAGTGAGGCGGGGGACGGGGCCAACGTCCTGACTTTC | CASSEAGDGANVLTF
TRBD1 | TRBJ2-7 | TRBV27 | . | TGTGCCAGCAGCAAGGGGACAGGGAACCACGAGCAGTACTTC | CASSKGTGNHEQYF
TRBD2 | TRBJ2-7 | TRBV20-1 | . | TGCAGTGCAGCGACTAGCGCACGGCAGTACTTC | CSAATSARQYF
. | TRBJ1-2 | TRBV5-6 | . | TGTGCCAGCAGCTTACGAGGACTTCAGGCTGGCTATGGCTACACCTTC | CASSLRGLQAGYGYTF
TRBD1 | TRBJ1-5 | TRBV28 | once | TGTGCCAGCAGTTCCCCACAGGGGGTGGGACAGCCCCAGCATTTT | CASSSPQGVGQPQHF
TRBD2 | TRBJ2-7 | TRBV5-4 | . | TGTGCCAGCAGCTTGGTAGTGGTAGCGGGGCACTCCTCTTCGACCTACGAGCAGTACTTC | CASSLVVVAGHSSSTYEQYF
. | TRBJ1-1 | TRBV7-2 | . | TGTGCCAGCAGCTTATTCCCACCGGGGGAGAACACTGAAGCTTTCTTT | CASSLFPPGENTEAFF
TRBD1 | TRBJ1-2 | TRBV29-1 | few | TGCAGCGTCGGACAGGACTATGGCTACACCTTC | CSVGQDYGYTF
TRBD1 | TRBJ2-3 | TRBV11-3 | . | TGTGCCAGCAGCTCGGGGACAGGGCCAGATACGCAGTATTTT | CASSSGTGPDTQYF
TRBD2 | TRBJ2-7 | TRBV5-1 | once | TGCGCCAGCAGCGGGACTAGCGGGAGTCTCTACGAGCAGTACTTC | CASSGTSGSLYEQYF
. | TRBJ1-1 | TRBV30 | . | TGTGCCTGGAGTGTGCGGGAGAACACTGAAGCTTTCTTT | CAWSVRENTEAFF
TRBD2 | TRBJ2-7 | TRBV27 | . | TGTGCCAGCAGTCCCCCTCTAGCGGGTGGAGCCTACGAGCAGTACTTC | CASSPPLAGGAYEQYF
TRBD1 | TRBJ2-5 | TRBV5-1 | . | TGCGCCAGCAGCTTAGGGGGCGGAGAGACCCAGTACTTC | CASSLGGGETQYF
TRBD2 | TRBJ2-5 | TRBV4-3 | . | TGCGCCAGCAGCCAAGATCGAGTAGCGGGAGACGGGGAGACCCAGTACTTC | CASSQDRVAGDGETQYF
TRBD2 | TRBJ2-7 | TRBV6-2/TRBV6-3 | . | TGTGCCAGCAGTTATGTAGCGGGAGGGCCCGTCTACGAGCAGTACTTC | CASSYVAGGPVYEQYF
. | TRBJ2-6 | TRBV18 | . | TGTGCCAGCTCACCATTGGACAGCCTTGGGGCCAACGTCCTGACTTTC | CASSPLDSLGANVLTF
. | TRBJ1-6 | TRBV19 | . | TGTGCCAGTAGTATTGACCCCAGCGATAATTCACCCCTCCACTTT | CASSIDPSDNSPLHF
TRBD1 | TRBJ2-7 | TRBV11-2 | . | TGTGCCAGCAGCTTCTCTGGACAGGGGGCCTACGAGCAGTACTTC | CASSFSGQGAYEQYF
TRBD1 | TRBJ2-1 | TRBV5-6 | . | TGTGCCAGCAGCTTGGAGGGGACAGGGGTGTACAATGAGCAGTTCTTC | CASSLEGTGVYNEQFF
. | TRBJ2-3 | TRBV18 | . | TGTGCCAGCTCACCACTGACTAGATCTAGCACAGATACGCAGTATTTT | CASSPLTRSSTDTQYF
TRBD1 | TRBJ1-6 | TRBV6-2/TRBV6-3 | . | TGTGCCAGCAGTTACGGGCAGGGGGTCAATTCACCCCTCCACTTT | CASSYGQGVNSPLHF
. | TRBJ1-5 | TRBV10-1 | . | TGCGCCAGCAGTGAGTCGACTCTACAGGGTCCCCAGCATTTT | CASSESTLQGPQHF
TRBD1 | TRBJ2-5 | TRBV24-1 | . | TGTGCCACCAGCCAGGGACAGCCTGGGGAGACCCAGTACTTC | CATSQGQPGETQYF
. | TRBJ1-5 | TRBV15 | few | TGTGCCACCAGCAGAGATTCGACAGAACATCAGCCCCAGCATTTT | CATSRDSTEHQPQHF
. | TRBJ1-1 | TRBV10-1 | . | TGCGCCAGCAGTGAGGGAAGGAGTACTGAAGCTTTCTTT | CASSEGRSTEAFF
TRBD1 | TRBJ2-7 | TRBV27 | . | TGTGCCAGCAGTTTAAGGGACAGGGGAGCCTACGAGCAGTACTTC | CASSLRDRGAYEQYF
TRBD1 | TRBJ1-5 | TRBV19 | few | TGTGCCAGTAGTATGAGACAGGGGAGCAATCAGCCCCAGCATTTT | CASSMRQGSNQPQHF
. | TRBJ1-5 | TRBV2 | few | TGTGCCAGCAGTGGAACCGGGGGGGGAGGGCAGCCCCAGCATTTT | CASSGTGGGGQPQHF
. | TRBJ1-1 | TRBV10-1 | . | TGCGCCAGCAGTGATCGAGGACAGAACTACACTGAAGCTTTCTTT | CASSDRGQNYTEAFF
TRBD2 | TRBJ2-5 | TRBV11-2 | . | TGTGCCAGCAGCCCCGGGACTAGCGGGAGGGACGGAGAGACCCAGTACTTC | CASSPGTSGRDGETQYF
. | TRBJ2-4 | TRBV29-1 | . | TGCAGCGTTGTTCAAGGGGGAGCCAAAAACATTCAGTACTTC | CSVVQGGAKNIQYF
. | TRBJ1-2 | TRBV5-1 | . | TGCGCCAGCAGCTTGGCGCCCGATACTGACTATGGCTACACCTTC | CASSLAPDTDYGYTF
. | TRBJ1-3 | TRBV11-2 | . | TGTGCCAGCAGCGCATCCGGGACAAAACCTGGAAACACCATATATTTT | CASSASGTKPGNTIYF
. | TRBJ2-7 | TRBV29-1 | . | TGCAGCGGAGCGAGCGGAGTGGGGACCTACGAGCAGTACTTC | CSGASGVGTYEQYF
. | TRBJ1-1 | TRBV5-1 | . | TGCGCCAGCAGCTTGGACGGGTCCCAGGGCACTGAAGCTTTCTTT | CASSLDGSQGTEAFF
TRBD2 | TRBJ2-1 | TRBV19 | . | TGTGCCAGTAGTATAGCTAGCGGGATTGAATTGGTGTACAATGAGCAGTTCTTC | CASSIASGIELVYNEQFF
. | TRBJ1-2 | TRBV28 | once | TGTGCCAGCAGTTTCCCCGGTGGTAACTATGGCTACACCTTC | CASSFPGGNYGYTF
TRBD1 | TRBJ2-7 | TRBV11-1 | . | TGTGCCAGCAGCGGCCGGACAGGGATCATCTCCTACGAGCAGTACTTC | CASSGRTGIISYEQYF
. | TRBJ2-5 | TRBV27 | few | TGTGCCAGCAGTTTATCCTTCAGCGGGACCCAGTACTTC | CASSLSFSGTQYF
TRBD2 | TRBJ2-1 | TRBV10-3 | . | TGTGCCATCAGTGCCGCGGGAGGCCACAATGAGCAGTTCTTC | CAISAAGGHNEQFF
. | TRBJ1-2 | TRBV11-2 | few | TGTGCCAGCAGCCCTTCAGCTAACTATGGCTACACCTTC | CASSPSANYGYTF
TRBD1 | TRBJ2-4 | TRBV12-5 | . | TGTGCTAGTGGTTTGGGAACACAGGGGGCGGGGAACATTCAGTACTTC | CASGLGTQGAGNIQYF
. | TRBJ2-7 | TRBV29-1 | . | TGTGGGGCACAATTAAGCTCCTACGAGCAGTACTTC | CGAQLSSYEQYF
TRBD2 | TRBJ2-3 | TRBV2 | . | TGTGCCAGCAGTGAATGGATGGCGGGAGTGGATACGCAGTATTTT | CASSEWMAGVDTQYF
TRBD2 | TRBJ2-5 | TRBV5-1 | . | TGCGCCAGCAGCCGCCTAACGGGGGGGCAAGAGACCCAGTACTTC | CASSRLTGGQETQYF
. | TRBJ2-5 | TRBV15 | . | TGTGCCACCAGCAGAGGGGGAGGAGAGACCCAGTACTTC | CATSRGGGETQYF